Following are 7 T cell receptor beta chains from one sample sequenced in a study of shared T cell receptors in the human thymus. Clones were sequenced by immunoSEQ multiplex PCR, and TCRdb holds only the in-frame ones, with some missing. The sample has almost 550,000 clones; about 84% are singletons. These data are also associated with another study on human thymus T cells.

Sequences were obtained from thymocytes. All receptors come from a boy less than two years old with a congenital heart defect.

The chain combines TRBV7-6 with TRBJ2-7; 8 bases map to TRBD1. The CDR3 loop spans 17 amino acids. Germline V gene lookup returns CDR1 SGHVS and CDR2 FNYEAQ. The ends lost 8 bases at V and 4 bases at J; junction bases unmatched: 19. CDR3 DNA: TGTGCCAGCCGAGCTTGGCAGGGTGGACAGGGCCTTTACGAGCAGTACTTC. It is translated as CASRAWQGGQGLYEQYF.

The chain employs TRBV7-9 and TRBJ2-7, with TRBD2 matching over 11 bases. From germline, CDR1 is SEHNR and CDR2 FQNEAQ (reference sequence). The CDR3 runs 17 residues. J lost 2 bases, V lost 4 bases, and 10 bases had no gene match. CDR3 nucleotide sequence: TGTGCCAGCAGCTCTCTTCGACTAGCGGGATTACCCTACGAGCAGTACTTC. Its protein is CASSSLRLAGLPYEQYF.

The chain is built from TRBV10-1 and TRBJ2-1; weak D call: TRBD1 (5 bases). The CDR3 runs 12 residues. V was shortened by 10 bases and J by 10 bases, with 17 bases between the two germline ends. Germline V gene sequence: CDR1 WNHNN, CDR2 SYGVQD (reference sequence). CDR3 in DNA: TGCGCCACCCGCAGGGCCCTGGGAGAGCAGTTCTTC. It specifies CATRRALGEQFF.

This clone was detected only a few times. J is TRBJ2-1 and V is TRBV10-2; maybe TRBD2 (5 bases). The CDR3 runs to 15 residues. Germline lookup yields CDR1 WSHSY and CDR2 SAAADI. Trimming shortened V by 2 bases and J by 0 bases, and 8 bases separated the two germline ends. Here the CDR3 DNA reads TGCGCCAGCAGTGAGGTGGGGAGCTCCTACAATGAGCAGTTCTTC. Translated: CASSEVGSSYNEQFF.

J is TRBJ2-7 and V is TRBV2; 10 positions agree with TRBD2. This CDR3 region has 13 residues. From germline, CDR1 is SNHLY and CDR2 FYNNEI. V lost 2 bases, J lost 6 bases, and 1 base stayed unmatched. DNA for the CDR3: TGTGCCAGCAGTGAATCTAGCGGGAGCGAGCAGTACTTC. It yields the protein CASSESSGSEQYF.

V is TRBV15 and J is TRBJ2-6; 8 nucleotides align to TRBD1. CDR1 LNHNV and CDR2 YYDKDF come from the germline V gene (reference sequence). The CDR3 totals 18 residues. V lost 0 bases, J lost 3 bases, and 7 bases stayed unmatched. CDR3 in amino acids: CATSRDGQGKSGANVLTF. As DNA, the CDR3 is TGTGCCACCAGCAGAGATGGACAGGGAAAAAGTGGGGCCAACGTCCTGACTTTC.

The V gene is TRBV4-3, the J gene TRBJ1-4; 9 positions agree with TRBD1. V was pared by 2 bases and J by 5 bases, with 18 bases of the junction left unmatched. Germline CDR1 and CDR2: LGHNA and YSLEER. The CDR3 extends over 20 amino acids. CDR3 bases: TGCGCCAGCAGCCAAAAATTCAGCCAAAGCGGACAGGGGCGGAATGAAAAACTGTTTTTT. This codes for CASSQKFSQSGQGRNEKLFF.